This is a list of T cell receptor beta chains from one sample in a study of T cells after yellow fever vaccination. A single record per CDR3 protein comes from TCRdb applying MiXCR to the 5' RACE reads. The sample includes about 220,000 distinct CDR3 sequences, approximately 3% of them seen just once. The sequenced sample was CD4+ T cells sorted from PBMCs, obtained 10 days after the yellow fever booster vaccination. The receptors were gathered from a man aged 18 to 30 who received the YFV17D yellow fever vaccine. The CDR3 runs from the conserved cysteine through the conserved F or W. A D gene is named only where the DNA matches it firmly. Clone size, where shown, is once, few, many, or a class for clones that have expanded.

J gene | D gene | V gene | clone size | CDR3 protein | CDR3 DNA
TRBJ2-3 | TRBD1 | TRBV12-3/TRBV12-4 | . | CASNMDRTATDTQYF | TGTGCCAGCAATATGGACAGGACTGCCACAGATACGCAGTATTTT
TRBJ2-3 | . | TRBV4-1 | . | CASSPQGRAYPDTQYF | TGCGCCAGCAGCCCTCAAGGGCGCGCGTACCCAGATACGCAGTATTTT
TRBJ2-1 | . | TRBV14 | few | CASSQMGSSYNEQFF | TGTGCCAGCAGCCAGATGGGAAGCTCCTACAATGAGCAGTTCTTC
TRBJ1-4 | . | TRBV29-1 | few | CSGGSEKLFF | TGCAGCGGGGGGTCGGAAAAACTGTTTTTT
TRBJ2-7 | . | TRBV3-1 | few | CASSREREEQYF | TGTGCCAGCAGCCGGGAGAGGGAGGAGCAGTACTTC
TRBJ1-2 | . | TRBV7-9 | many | CASSRRMAGLEGYTF | TGTGCCAGCAGCCGTCGTATGGCGGGATTAGAGGGCTACACCTTC
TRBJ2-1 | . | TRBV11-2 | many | CASSLPRGAHNSYNEQFF | TGTGCCAGCAGCCTACCCAGGGGGGCCCATAACTCCTACAATGAGCAGTTCTTC
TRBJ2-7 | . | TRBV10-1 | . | CAEGEKGYF | TGCGCCGAAGGGGAGAAAGGATACTTC
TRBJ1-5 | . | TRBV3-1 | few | CASSQEGVNQPQHF | TGTGCCAGCAGCCAAGAGGGGGTCAATCAGCCCCAGCATTTT
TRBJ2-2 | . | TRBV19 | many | CASSESRAGELFF | TGTGCCAGTAGTGAAAGTAGGGCCGGGGAGCTGTTTTTT
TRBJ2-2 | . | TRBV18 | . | CASSQLEENTGELFF | TGTGCCAGCTCCCAGCTCGAGGAAAACACCGGGGAGCTGTTTTTT
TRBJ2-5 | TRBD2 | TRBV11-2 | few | CASSFLRGLAGGYQETQYF | TGTGCCAGCAGCTTTCTGCGGGGACTAGCGGGAGGGTACCAAGAGACCCAGTACTTC
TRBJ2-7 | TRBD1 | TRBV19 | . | CASSYVPGQRTYEQYF | TGTGCCAGTAGTTACGTTCCGGGACAGAGGACCTACGAGCAGTACTTC
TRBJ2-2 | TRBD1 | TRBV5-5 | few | CASSLAEGTGGGELFF | TGTGCCAGCAGCTTGGCCGAGGGGACAGGGGGCGGGGAGCTGTTTTTT